The 29 T cell receptor beta chains below were found in one sample sequenced in a study of control samples from healthy donors and cancer patients. Sequencing was performed with immunoSEQ multiplex PCR; in TCRdb, only in-frame clones are kept and a portion is missing. The data contain approximately 120,000 clones, more than 75% of them seen just once; the ten biggest clones take up about 2.7%. Sequencing was performed on blood. The receptor source for this set is a man aged 55 to 70 in good health.

The gene calls are TRBV30 and TRBJ2-3; no reliable D call. Between the trimmed V and J ends, which lost 3 bases and 2 bases, there was a span of 12 bases. Germline-derived CDR1 and CDR2 are GTSNPN and SVGIG (reference sequence). The CDR3 contains 14 residues. Here the CDR3 DNA reads TGTGCCTGGAGGAGGTCATTCTCCACAGATACGCAGTATTTT. Translated, it gives CAWRRSFSTDTQYF.

The chain is built from TRBV28 and TRBJ1-4; 9 bases are shared with TRBD1. The CDR3 is 14 amino acids. CDR1 is MDHEN and CDR2 is SYDVKM in the germline V gene. Trimming cost V 6 bases and J 8 bases; bases outside gene matches: 7. The CDR3, as DNA: TGTGCCAGCAGACCGACAGGGGGTTGGGAAAAACTGTTTTTT. As protein: CASRPTGGWEKLFF. Full variable domain (rest looked up from reference TRBV28 and TRBJ1-4): DVKVTQSSRYLVKRTGEKVFLECVQDMDHENMFWYRQDPGLGLRLIYFSYDVKMKEKGDIPEGYSVSREKKERFSLILESASTNQTSMYLCASRPTGGWEKLFFGSGTQLSVL.

The rearrangement uses TRBV5-1 and TRBJ1-2; D is unresolved. V lost 0 bases and J lost 3, with 6 bases in between. The CDR3 has 13 residues. Germline CDR1 is SGHRS and CDR2 is YFSETQ. As DNA, the CDR3 is TGCGCCAGCAGCTTGGGTGGTGACTATGGCTACACCTTC. As protein: CASSLGGDYGYTF.

The chain has TRBV7-3 and TRBJ2-5; D gene ambiguous. The CDR3 is made up of 13 amino acids. CDR1 is SGHTA, CDR2 FQGTGA, per germline. V was cut by 0 bases and J by 2 bases, with 4 bases left in between. The CDR3 DNA is TGTGCCAGCAGCTTAACGCCGCAAGAGACCCAGTACTTC. It encodes CASSLTPQETQYF. Drawing the rest from reference TRBV7-3 and TRBJ2-5, the complete variable domain is GAGVSQTPSNKVTEKGKYVELRCDPISGHTALYWYRQSLGQGPEFLIYFQGTGAADDSGLPNDRFFAVRPEGSVSTLKIQRTERGDSAVYLCASSLTPQETQYFGPGTRLLVL.

The CDR3 is CAWRIPGQTSGNTIYF. In DNA, the CDR3 is TGTGCCTGGAGGATTCCGGGACAAACCTCTGGAAACACCATATATTTT. The chain recombines TRBV30 with TRBJ1-3, with D perhaps matching TRBD1 (6 bases). V was shortened by 3 bases and J by 0 bases, with 15 bases between the two germline ends. Germline V gene lookup returns CDR1 GTSNPN and CDR2 SVGIG (reference sequence). This CDR3 is built from 16 residues.

This rearrangement joins TRBV7-3 to TRBJ2-2, with D perhaps TRBD2 (5 bases). Trimming cost V 2 bases and J 0 bases, with 7 bases left between them. Germline loops: CDR1 SGHTA, CDR2 FQGTGA. The CDR3 totals 15 residues. This CDR3 is CASSLVGANTGELFF. The CDR3, as DNA: TGTGCCAGCAGCTTAGTCGGGGCGAACACCGGGGAGCTGTTTTTT. Based on the CDR3 plus reference TRBV7-3 and TRBJ2-2, the full variable domain is GAGVSQTPSNKVTEKGKYVELRCDPISGHTALYWYRQSLGQGPEFLIYFQGTGAADDSGLPNDRFFAVRPEGSVSTLKIQRTERGDSAVYLCASSLVGANTGELFFGEGSRLTVL.

The rearrangement uses TRBV28 and TRBJ1-5, with TRBD1 identical over 9 bases. V gave up 5 bases and J gave up 6 bases; unmatched junction bases: 14. Per germline, CDR1 MDHEN and CDR2 SYDVKM. The CDR3 totals 17 residues. In DNA form, the CDR3 reads TGTGCCAGCAGTCTAAGCCACAGGGGGCAACGGGGTCAGCCCCAGCATTTT. Encoded protein: CASSLSHRGQRGQPQHF.

V and J are TRBV5-1 and TRBJ2-1; D remains ambiguous. Germline-derived CDR1 and CDR2 are SGHRS and YFSETQ. The CDR3 is 15 residues long. V was cut by 3 bases and J by 0 bases, with 10 bases left in between. The CDR3: CASSSDLSSYNEQFF. The CDR3 bases are TGCGCCAGCAGCTCGGACCTGAGCTCCTACAATGAGCAGTTCTTC.

The V and J genes are TRBV7-9 and TRBJ2-7, with D tentatively TRBD2 (6 bases). The germline V gene has CDR1 SEHNR and CDR2 FQNEAQ (reference sequence). V lost 3 bases and J lost 2, with 11 bases in between. The CDR3 is made up of 14 amino acids. For the CDR3, the DNA is TGTGCCAGCAGCTTCGGGACTCCTGCCTACGAGCAGTACTTC. It is translated as CASSFGTPAYEQYF.

V is TRBV25-1 and J is TRBJ2-7; tentative D call: TRBD2 (6 bases). Germline CDR1 reads MGHDK; CDR2 reads SYGVNS. V shed 8 bases and J shed 2 bases, with 10 bases lying between them. The CDR3 is made up of 12 amino acids. The CDR3 spells CASLSGPYEQYF. CDR3 sequence (DNA): TGTGCCAGCCTTAGCGGACCCTACGAGCAGTACTTC.

This clone was counted a few times. The J gene is TRBJ2-6, the V gene TRBV19, with unresolved D. Per the germline V gene, CDR1 is LNHDA and CDR2 is SQIVND (reference sequence). Trimming stripped 3 bases from V and 2 bases from J, with 5 bases between. CDR3 size: 14 residues. The DNA of the CDR3 is TGTGCCAGTAGTATCCGGACTGGGGCCAACGTCCTGACTTTC. This translates into CASSIRTGANVLTF. The full variable domain, rest sourced from reference TRBV19 and TRBJ2-6, is DGGITQSPKYLFRKEGQNVTLSCEQNLNHDAMYWYRQDPGQGLRLIYYSQIVNDFQKGDIAEGYSVSREKKESFPLTVTSAQKNPTAFYLCASSIRTGANVLTFGAGSRLTVL.

V gene TRBV27 combines with J gene TRBJ1-1; tentative D call: TRBD1 (5 bases). V was trimmed by 3 bases and J by 2 bases, leaving 10 bases between them. Germline V gene data show CDR1 as MNHEY and CDR2 as SMNVEV (reference sequence). The CDR3 totals 14 residues. The CDR3 nucleotides read TGTGCCAGCAGTTTTCGAGACAGTAACACTGAAGCTTTCTTT. As protein: CASSFRDSNTEAFF.

The gene calls are TRBV5-4 and TRBJ2-7; 7 positions match TRBD1. Trimming cost V 4 bases and J 2 bases; bases outside gene matches: 6. The CDR3 spans 14 residues. Germline-derived CDR1 and CDR2 are SGHNT and YYREEE (reference sequence). The DNA of the CDR3 is TGTGCCAGCAGCCCCTGGGACAGACCCTACGAGCAGTACTTC. Translated, it gives CASSPWDRPYEQYF.

The rearrangement uses TRBV6-5 and TRBJ1-1; 8 bases are shared with TRBD1. V shed 4 bases and J 10 bases; nucleotides not matched to a gene: 5. Germline-derived CDR1 and CDR2 are MNHEY and SVGAGI. The CDR3 length is 12 residues. In DNA, the CDR3 is TGTGCCAGCAGTTTCCTCGACAGGGGAGCTTTCTTT. Protein sequence: CASSFLDRGAFF.

This clone was seen once. The V gene is TRBV7-2, the J gene TRBJ1-3; D not resolved. Per the germline V gene, CDR1 is SGHTA and CDR2 is FQGNSA. The CDR3 runs 18 residues. V was cut by 1 base and J by 1 base, with 17 bases left in between. In nucleotides, the CDR3 is TGTGCCAGCAGCTTAGAAATGCAAGGCCAAAATTCTGGAAACACCATATATTTT. Its translation is CASSLEMQGQNSGNTIYF.

The J gene is TRBJ2-2, the V gene TRBV4-3; 11 bases line up with TRBD1. Unmatched junction bases numbered 9, after V lost 4 bases and J lost 8 bases. The germline V gene encodes CDR1 LGHNA and CDR2 YSLEER. This CDR3 has 16 residues. DNA of the CDR3: TGCGCCAGCAGCCTCGTACCCCGGGACAGGGGGGGGGAGCTGTTTTTT. Its translation is CASSLVPRDRGGELFF.

The chain is built from TRBV3-1 (or the pseudogene TRBV3-2) and TRBJ2-3; TRBD1 matches at 10 bases. The ends lost 5 bases at V and 1 base at J; junction bases unmatched: 3. Germline V gives CDR1 LGHDT, CDR2 YNNKEL (reference sequence). CDR3 length: 15 residues. CDR3 sequence (DNA): TGTGCCAGCAGCTCGACAGGGGGCGGCACAGATACGCAGTATTTT. It yields the protein CASSSTGGGTDTQYF.

This chain uses TRBV18 with TRBJ1-2; 7 nucleotides line up with TRBD1. With V trimmed by 4 bases and J by 3 bases, 8 bases remained unmatched. Germline V CDR1 and CDR2: KGHSH, LQKENI. CDR3 length equals 15 residues. The chain's CDR3 is CASSLGTDWDYGYTF. The CDR3 nucleotides read TGTGCCAGCTCACTCGGGACAGATTGGGACTATGGCTACACCTTC.

The rearrangement joins TRBV3-1 (or the pseudogene TRBV3-2) to TRBJ1-4; 9 bases align to TRBD1. Trimming at V came to 4 bases and at J to 0 bases, leaving 6 bases not matched to a gene. Looked up from germline, CDR1 is LGHDT and CDR2 is YNNKEL (reference sequence). There are 17 residues in the CDR3. The CDR3 loop is CASSPRRQGATNEKLFF. In DNA form, the CDR3 reads TGTGCCAGCAGCCCCCGCCGACAGGGGGCAACTAATGAAAAACTGTTTTTT.

This sequence joins TRBV10-3 and TRBJ1-2, with D possibly matching TRBD1 (5 bases). Germline V gene data show CDR1 as ENHRY and CDR2 as SYGVKD. V shed 3 bases and J shed 2 bases, with 16 bases lying between them. The CDR3 has 16 amino acids. The CDR3 is CAISDTSRDGNYGYTF. The CDR3 bases are TGTGCCATCAGTGACACCTCCCGGGACGGAAACTATGGCTACACCTTC.

This clone was seen a few times. The rearrangement joins TRBV7-9 to TRBJ1-2; D is undetermined. In germline, CDR1 is SEHNR, CDR2 FQNEAQ (reference sequence). Trimming took off 4 bases at V and 8 bases at J, with 17 bases between the two ends. The CDR3 has 14 amino acids. The CDR3 is CASSSSWSPGGYTF. The CDR3, as DNA: TGTGCCAGCAGCTCGTCATGGAGTCCGGGCGGCTACACCTTC.

V and J are TRBV3-1 (or the pseudogene TRBV3-2) and TRBJ2-7, with D perhaps TRBD1 (7 bases). Germline V gene data show CDR1 as LGHDT and CDR2 as YNNKEL (reference sequence). The CDR3 loop spans 15 amino acids. Between the trimmed V and J ends, which lost 3 bases and 7 bases, there was a span of 19 bases. The CDR3 spells CASSHGVEGANEQYF. The CDR3 coding sequence is TGTGCCAGCAGCCATGGGGTGGAGGGGGCGAATGAGCAGTACTTC.

This clone was seen just once. The rearrangement links TRBV5-1 to TRBJ1-1; 8 bases match TRBD1. The ends lost 4 bases at V and 4 bases at J; junction bases unmatched: 9. This CDR3 has 15 residues. Germline lookup yields CDR1 SGHRS and CDR2 YFSETQ. The CDR3 DNA follows: TGCGCCAGCAGCGCTACCAGGGGGCCGGGCACTGAAGCTTTCTTT. This codes for CASSATRGPGTEAFF.

V is TRBV12-3 or TRBV12-4 and J is TRBJ1-5, with unresolved D. The CDR3 totals 13 residues. V was clipped by 3 bases and J by 4 bases, with 7 bases between them. CDR3 region: CASSFGPNQPQHF. The CDR3 nucleotides read TGTGCCAGCAGTTTCGGTCCGAATCAGCCCCAGCATTTT.

V is TRBV6-5 and J is TRBJ1-5; unclear D gene. Deletions cut 0 bases from V and 9 bases from J, with 12 bases between. The CDR3 covers 14 residues. Germline lookup yields CDR1 MNHEY and CDR2 SVGAGI. The CDR3 bases are TGTGCCAGCAGTTACTCTACCGTAGTACCGCCCCAGCATTTT. This codes for CASSYSTVVPPQHF.

This clone was observed a handful of times. The chain combines TRBV6-5 with TRBJ2-7; D unclear. The CDR3 spans 13 residues. In germline, CDR1 is MNHEY, CDR2 SVGAGI. The V gene lost 6 bases and the J gene lost 0 bases, with 9 bases spanning the gap. The chain's CDR3 is CASRSGNSYEQYF. The CDR3 DNA sequence: TGTGCCAGCAGGTCAGGCAACTCCTACGAGCAGTACTTC.

The rearrangement links TRBV6-5 to TRBJ2-2; TRBD2 matches at 14 bases. Germline V gene lookup returns CDR1 MNHEY and CDR2 SVGAGI. The CDR3 has 15 amino acids. Unmatched junction bases numbered 4, after V lost 7 bases and J lost 6 bases. Here the CDR3 reads CASTWTSGGPGELFF. As DNA, the CDR3 is TGTGCCAGCACTTGGACTAGCGGGGGGCCCGGGGAGCTGTTTTTT.

This clone showed up just once. The chain uses TRBV7-9 and TRBJ1-2; TRBD1 is a possible D gene (5 bases). V was cut by 1 base and J by 4 bases, with 19 bases left in between. The germline CDR1 and CDR2 sequences are SEHNR and FQNEAQ (reference sequence). The CDR3 consists of 17 residues. The CDR3 reads CASSLGPDSPLAYGYTF. The CDR3 nucleotides are TGTGCCAGCAGCTTAGGCCCCGACAGTCCCCTCGCCTATGGCTACACCTTC.

The chain carries TRBV5-1 and TRBJ2-7; TRBD1 matches 8 bases. The CDR3 is 14 amino acids. Trimming cost V 3 bases and J 0 bases; bases outside gene matches: 2. Germline CDR1 SGHRS, CDR2 YFSETQ. The CDR3 nucleotides read TGCGCCAGCAGCTGGGGGACAGGCTCCTACGAGCAGTACTTC. Amino acids: CASSWGTGSYEQYF.